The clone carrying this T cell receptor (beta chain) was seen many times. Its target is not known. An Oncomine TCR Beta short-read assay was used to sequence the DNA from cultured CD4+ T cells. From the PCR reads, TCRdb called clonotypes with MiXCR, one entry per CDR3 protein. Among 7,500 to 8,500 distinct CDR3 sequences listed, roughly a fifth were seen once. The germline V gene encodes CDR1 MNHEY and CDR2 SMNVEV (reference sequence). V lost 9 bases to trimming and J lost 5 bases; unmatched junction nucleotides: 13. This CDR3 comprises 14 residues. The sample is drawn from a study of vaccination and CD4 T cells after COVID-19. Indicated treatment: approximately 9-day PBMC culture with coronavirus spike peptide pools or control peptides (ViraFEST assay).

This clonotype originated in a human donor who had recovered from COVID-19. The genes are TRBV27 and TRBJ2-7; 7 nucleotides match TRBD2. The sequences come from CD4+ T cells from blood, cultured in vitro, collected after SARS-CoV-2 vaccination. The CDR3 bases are TGTGCCAGTTCACTTAGCGGGCCGCCCCACGAGCAGTACTTC. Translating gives CASSLSGPPHEQYF.